This TCR beta chain was identified during a study of T cell responses to AZD1222 COVID-19 vaccine. This CDR3 contains 14 residues. V was shortened by 2 bases and J by 10 bases, with 12 bases between the two germline ends. CDR1 is MDHEN, CDR2 SYDVKM, per germline. Sequencing was performed with immunoSEQ multiplex PCR; in TCRdb, only in-frame clones are kept and a portion is missing. In the table there are approximately 140,000 clones, roughly 92% of which are singletons. The material was peripheral blood, obtained on day 0 of AZD1222 vaccination. The sequence came from an adult in good health. The J gene is TRBJ1-6, the V gene TRBV28, with no clear D. The CDR3 nucleotides are TGTGCCAGCAGTTTAGGCGGATATCGGTCACCCCTCCACTTT. Translated: CASSLGGYRSPLHF.